A selection of T cell receptor beta chains follows, all from one sample in a study of T cells after posttransplantation cyclophosphamide. Produced via immunoSEQ multiplex PCR; TCRdb's table is partial and in-frame only. Among around 5,000 clones listed, around 75% were seen once. Specimen: PBMCs, collected after allogeneic stem cell transplant with posttransplant cyclophosphamide. These receptors came from a male patient aged 60 to 75 who received an allogeneic stem cell transplant from an unrelated donor, was CMV-positive, and had no GVHD. Some of these T cells may belong to the graft donor. CDR3s include the opening cysteine and the closing phenylalanine or tryptophan. Fields, in order: D gene, J gene, V gene, clone size, CDR3 length, CDR3 protein, CDR3 DNA. D genes are given only for firm matches. Size values are once, few and many counts, or a class for expanded clones, and some rows have none.

d_gene: TRBD2
j_gene: TRBJ2-3
v_gene: TRBV4-2
abundance: -
len: 15
CDR3aa: CASSLSGGATDTQYF
CDR3nt: TGTGCCAGCAGCCTTAGCGGGGGGGCCACAGATACGCAGTATTTT

d_gene: -
j_gene: TRBJ1-3
v_gene: TRBV30
abundance: -
len: 14
CDR3aa: CAWSTGSSGNTIYF
CDR3nt: TGTGCCTGGAGTACAGGGAGCTCTGGAAACACCATATATTTT

d_gene: TRBD1
j_gene: TRBJ1-1
v_gene: TRBV4-1
abundance: -
len: 13
CDR3aa: CASSQAGGIGAFF
CDR3nt: TGCGCCAGCAGCCAGGCAGGGGGAATTGGGGCTTTCTTT

d_gene: TRBD2
j_gene: TRBJ2-3
v_gene: TRBV29-1
abundance: few
len: 15
CDR3aa: CSVSSGGHSTDTQYF
CDR3nt: TGCAGCGTCTCTAGCGGGGGGCATAGCACAGATACGCAGTATTTT

d_gene: TRBD1
j_gene: TRBJ2-2
v_gene: TRBV28
abundance: -
len: 15
CDR3aa: CASSFQGANTGELFF
CDR3nt: TGTGCCAGCAGTTTCCAGGGGGCGAACACCGGGGAGCTGTTTTTT

d_gene: -
j_gene: TRBJ2-2
v_gene: TRBV27
abundance: -
len: 12
CDR3aa: CASSLDRRELFF
CDR3nt: TGTGCCAGCAGTCTTGACAGGAGGGAGCTGTTTTTT

d_gene: -
j_gene: TRBJ1-3
v_gene: TRBV23-1
abundance: -
len: 16
CDR3aa: CASSLGGITSGNTIYF
CDR3nt: TGCGCCAGCAGTCTAGGCGGGATCACCTCTGGAAACACCATATATTTT

d_gene: TRBD1
j_gene: TRBJ2-7
v_gene: TRBV6-6
abundance: -
len: 15
CDR3aa: CASSPTGQGGYEQYF
CDR3nt: TGTGCCAGCAGCCCGACGGGACAGGGAGGCTACGAGCAGTACTTC

d_gene: TRBD1
j_gene: TRBJ2-1
v_gene: TRBV2
abundance: -
len: 15
CDR3aa: CASTARGDRGGEQFF
CDR3nt: TGTGCCAGCACTGCCCGGGGGGACAGGGGTGGTGAGCAGTTCTTC

d_gene: -
j_gene: TRBJ2-3
v_gene: TRBV20-1
abundance: once
len: 10
CDR3aa: CSPYTDTQYF
CDR3nt: TGCAGCCCTTATACAGATACGCAGTATTTT

d_gene: TRBD1
j_gene: TRBJ1-1
v_gene: TRBV6-5
abundance: -
len: 14
CDR3aa: CASRLTGTNTEAFF
CDR3nt: TGTGCCAGCAGGCTGACAGGGACGAACACTGAAGCTTTCTTT

d_gene: TRBD1
j_gene: TRBJ1-6
v_gene: TRBV5-1
abundance: -
len: 14
CDR3aa: CASSTGTGTSPLHF
CDR3nt: TGCGCCAGCAGTACCGGGACAGGAACCTCACCCCTCCACTTT

d_gene: TRBD1
j_gene: TRBJ1-1
v_gene: TRBV5-6
abundance: -
len: 14
CDR3aa: CASSPGQVNTEAFF
CDR3nt: TGTGCCAGCAGCCCCGGACAGGTGAACACTGAAGCTTTCTTT

d_gene: -
j_gene: TRBJ2-7
v_gene: TRBV7-7
abundance: -
len: 12
CDR3aa: CASSLRSGEQYF
CDR3nt: TGTGCCAGCAGCTTAAGGAGCGGCGAGCAGTACTTC

d_gene: -
j_gene: TRBJ1-4
v_gene: TRBV6-1
abundance: -
len: 12
CDR3aa: CASSAYREKLFF
CDR3nt: TGTGCCAGCAGTGCATACAGGGAAAAACTGTTTTTT

d_gene: TRBD1
j_gene: TRBJ1-6
v_gene: TRBV6-4
abundance: -
len: 13
CDR3aa: CARAQGDNSPLHF
CDR3nt: TGTGCCAGAGCCCAGGGGGATAATTCACCCCTCCACTTT

d_gene: -
j_gene: TRBJ1-2
v_gene: TRBV7-2
abundance: -
len: 15
CDR3aa: CASSLAPVRSVRYTF
CDR3nt: TGTGCCAGCAGCTTAGCGCCAGTACGCTCTGTGAGGTACACCTTC

d_gene: TRBD2
j_gene: TRBJ2-7
v_gene: TRBV6-1
abundance: -
len: 15
CDR3aa: CASSVPGLGTYEQYF
CDR3nt: TGTGCCAGCAGTGTACCGGGACTAGGAACCTACGAGCAGTACTTC

d_gene: -
j_gene: TRBJ2-4
v_gene: TRBV5-5
abundance: -
len: 16
CDR3aa: CASSFGVGRAKNIQYF
CDR3nt: TGTGCCAGCAGCTTCGGAGTGGGTAGGGCCAAAAACATTCAGTACTTC

d_gene: -
j_gene: TRBJ1-2
v_gene: TRBV2
abundance: medium-sized
len: 14
CDR3aa: CASSELRQAYGYTF
CDR3nt: TGTGCCAGCAGTGAACTGCGACAGGCCTATGGCTACACCTTC

d_gene: TRBD1
j_gene: TRBJ2-2
v_gene: TRBV11-2
abundance: -
len: 15
CDR3aa: CASSLDRGHGGELFF
CDR3nt: TGTGCCAGCAGCCTCGACAGGGGGCATGGCGGGGAGCTGTTTTTT

d_gene: TRBD1
j_gene: TRBJ1-5
v_gene: TRBV7-2
abundance: -
len: 15
CDR3aa: CASSLVGTGYQPQHF
CDR3nt: TGTGCCAGCAGCTTGGTTGGGACAGGTTATCAGCCCCAGCATTTT

d_gene: TRBD2
j_gene: TRBJ2-5
v_gene: TRBV7-8
abundance: few
len: 16
CDR3aa: CASSTRTSGTQETQYF
CDR3nt: TGTGCCAGCAGCACAAGGACTAGCGGGACCCAAGAGACCCAGTACTTC